Each of the 28 T cell receptor beta chains below was sequenced from the same sample in a study of cytomegalovirus exposure and HLA in healthy donors. 13 Jbeta primers and 60 Vbeta primers were used for the PCR. Clones were sequenced by immunoSEQ multiplex PCR, and TCRdb holds only the in-frame ones, with some missing. The table records roughly 180,000 clones, 80% to 90% of them present only once. Specimen: PBMCs. The source is a girl aged 5 to 17 in good health and CMV-seropositive.

V usage is TRBV19 and J usage is TRBJ1-2; 7 nucleotides agree with TRBD1. The CDR3 extends over 13 amino acids. Germline V gene sequence: CDR1 LNHDA, CDR2 SQIVND (reference sequence). The V gene end was trimmed by 3 bases and the J gene end by 4 bases; junction bases not matched to a gene: 2. CDR3 residues: CASSIRDSYGYTF. The CDR3 DNA follows: TGTGCCAGTAGTATCCGGGACAGCTATGGCTACACCTTC.

The V and J genes are TRBV11-1 and TRBJ2-3; tentative D call: TRBD1 (6 bases). V dropped 8 bases and J dropped 4 bases, with 16 bases sitting between them. Germline V lookup: CDR1 SGHAT, CDR2 FQDESV (reference sequence). The CDR3 runs to 14 residues. The CDR3 loop is CASRDTTSADTQYF. CDR3 bases: TGTGCCAGCCGGGACACCACCTCCGCAGATACGCAGTATTTT.

The rearrangement links TRBV27 to TRBJ2-5; 7 bases map to TRBD2. With the DNA end fitting TRBJ2-7 better, the J assignment may be wrong. In germline, CDR1 is MNHEY, CDR2 SMNVEV (reference sequence). CDR3 length: 16 residues. The CDR3 spells CASSFSGSGTSYEQYF. CDR3 coding DNA: TGTGCCAGCAGTTTCAGTGGGAGCGGGACCTCCTACGAGCAGTACTTC.

This clone was seen just once. J is TRBJ2-3 and V is TRBV6-1; 11 positions match TRBD2. Germline assignment: CDR1 MNHNS and CDR2 SASEGT. The CDR3 sequence is 16 residues long. V dropped 3 bases and J dropped 2; count of bases not matched to a gene: 4. CDR3 region: CASSEVAGGATDTQYF. The CDR3, as DNA: TGTGCCAGCAGTGAGGTAGCGGGGGGGGCCACAGATACGCAGTATTTT.

CDR3 residues: CASSYGTGRKGEQFF. CDR3 nucleotides: TGTGCCAGCAGTTACGGGACAGGGAGGAAGGGTGAGCAGTTCTTC. This chain links TRBV6-5 with TRBJ2-1, with 9 bases that match TRBD1. Germline CDR1 and CDR2: MNHEY and SVGAGI. The V and J ends lost 2 bases and 9 bases, in that order; junction bases with no gene match: 8. The CDR3 extends over 15 amino acids.

The chain couples TRBV18 to TRBJ1-1, with 8 bases identical to TRBD1. Germline V gene data show CDR1 as KGHSH and CDR2 as LQKENI. The CDR3 length is 15 residues. V lost 6 bases, J lost 1 base, and 7 bases stayed unmatched. CDR3 nucleotides: TGTGCCAGCTCCCCCTTAGACAGGGGGAACACTGAAGCTTTCTTT. Its translation is CASSPLDRGNTEAFF.

The J gene is TRBJ1-1, the V gene TRBV25-1; a weak D match, TRBD1 (6 bases). Germline V CDR1 and CDR2: MGHDK, SYGVNS. Trimming stripped 6 bases from V and 8 bases from J, with 19 bases between. The CDR3 consists of 14 residues. The CDR3 protein is CASRGGAAQAEAFF. The CDR3 nucleotides are TGTGCCAGCAGGGGGGGGGCAGCCCAGGCCGAAGCTTTCTTT. Looking up the rest from reference TRBV25-1 and TRBJ1-1 gives the full variable domain: EADIYQTPRYLVIGTGKKITLECSQTMGHDKMYWYQQDPGMELHLIHYSYGVNSTEKGDLSSESTVSRIRTEHFPLTLESARPSHTSQYLCASRGGAAQAEAFFGQGTRLTVV.

The CDR3 reads CASSYGQNSNQPQHF. The CDR3 DNA reads as TGTGCCAGCAGTTACGGACAGAATAGCAATCAGCCCCAGCATTTT. The chain combines TRBV6-5 with TRBJ1-5; D perhaps matches TRBD1 (6 bases). CDR1 is MNHEY and CDR2 is SVGAGI in the germline V gene. The V end was cut by 2 bases, the J end by 0 bases, with 8 bases between. The CDR3 runs 15 residues.

This chain's CDR3 is CASTREDRVNGYTF. The CDR3 region has the DNA TGCGCCAGCACCAGAGAGGACAGGGTTAATGGCTACACCTTC. V and J are TRBV5-1 and TRBJ1-2, with 8 bases aligning to TRBD1. This CDR3 region has 14 residues. Germline V gives CDR1 SGHRS, CDR2 YFSETQ. V lost 6 bases to trimming and J lost 6 bases; unmatched junction nucleotides: 10.

The chain combines TRBV9 with TRBJ1-1, with a weak D call TRBD1 (5 bases). Germline CDR1 SGDLS, CDR2 YYNGEE. This CDR3 is built from 17 residues. Trimming took 0 bases from V and 0 from J, leaving 15 bases between them. CDR3 sequence (DNA): TGTGCCAGCAGCGTAGGGTCGGCAGGGCGCATGAACACTGAAGCTTTCTTT. It is translated as CASSVGSAGRMNTEAFF.

V and J are TRBV9 and TRBJ1-1; perhaps TRBD1 as D (5 bases). V lost 3 bases to trimming and J lost 5 bases, with 8 bases between them. Looked up from germline, CDR1 is SGDLS and CDR2 is YYNGEE. CDR3 size: 12 residues. The CDR3 sequence: CASSAGHTEAFF. The CDR3 DNA reads TGTGCCAGCAGCGCTGGACATACTGAAGCTTTCTTT. Based on the CDR3 plus reference TRBV9 and TRBJ1-1, the full variable domain is DSGVTQTPKHLITATGQRVTLRCSPRSGDLSVYWYQQSLDQGLQFLIQYYNGEERAKGNILERFSAQQFPDLHSELNLSSLELGDSALYFCASSAGHTEAFFGQGTRLTVV.

The chain couples TRBV7-6 to TRBJ2-7; no firm D call. Germline V gene sequence: CDR1 SGHVS, CDR2 FNYEAQ. This CDR3 spans 14 amino acids. V lost 2 bases to trimming and J lost 3 bases, with 11 bases between them. This chain's CDR3 is CASSLWLGLYEQYF. The CDR3 region has the DNA TGTGCCAGCAGCTTATGGCTTGGCCTCTACGAGCAGTACTTC.

The V and J genes are TRBV11-3 and TRBJ1-5; 8 nucleotides agree with TRBD1. The V gene end was trimmed by 3 bases and the J gene end by 3 bases; junction bases not matched to a gene: 4. This CDR3 has 15 amino acids. The V gene's germline CDR1 is SGHNT and CDR2 YENEEA. The CDR3 sequence is CASSLTGASNQPQHF. CDR3 in DNA: TGTGCCAGCAGCTTGACAGGGGCTTCCAATCAGCCCCAGCATTTT.

The V gene is TRBV30, the J gene TRBJ2-7; 7 bases match TRBD1. Per the germline V gene, CDR1 is GTSNPN and CDR2 is SVGIG (reference sequence). This CDR3 comprises 13 residues. V shed 5 bases and J 0 bases; nucleotides not matched to a gene: 4. The CDR3 nucleotides are TGTGCCTGGCGGACAGGAAGCTCCTACGAGCAGTACTTC. Its translation: CAWRTGSSYEQYF.

The chain combines TRBV5-4 with TRBJ1-2, with 12 bases that match TRBD1. Germline loops: CDR1 SGHNT, CDR2 YYREEE (reference sequence). This CDR3 has 19 residues. V trimming: 2 bases; J trimming: 9 bases; junction bases outside the gene matches: 20. CDR3 nucleotide sequence: TGTGCCAGCAGCTTTGTAGTCGGGACAGGGGGCTCCGGCCCCTCCCGCTACACCTTC. Amino acid sequence: CASSFVVGTGGSGPSRYTF. The full variable domain, rest sourced from reference TRBV5-4 and TRBJ1-2, is ETGVTQSPTHLIKTRGQQVTLRCSSQSGHNTVSWYQQALGQGPQFIFQYYREEENGRGNFPPRFSGLQFPNYSSELNVNALELDDSALYLCASSFVVGTGGSGPSRYTFGSGTRLTVV.

The chain employs TRBV2 and TRBJ1-5; weak D call: TRBD1 (5 bases). The CDR3 covers 16 residues. The V gene lost 6 bases and the J gene lost 2 bases, with 17 bases spanning the gap. Germline V gene lookup returns CDR1 SNHLY and CDR2 FYNNEI. The CDR3 DNA reads TGTGCCAGCAGCGCAATTTGGGGAGGGGGCAATCAGCCCCAGCATTTT. Its protein product is CASSAIWGGGNQPQHF.

The genes are TRBV11-1 and TRBJ2-2; TRBD1 agrees at 7 bases. Losses at the gene ends were 3 bases for V and 5 bases for J; bases not matched to a gene: 6. From germline, CDR1 is SGHAT and CDR2 FQDESV (reference sequence). The CDR3 spans 15 residues. The CDR3 DNA is TGTGCCAGCAGCTTCTCAACAGGGGATACCGGGGAGCTGTTTTTT. Its protein is CASSFSTGDTGELFF.

The J gene is TRBJ2-3, the V gene TRBV12-2; the DNA was not used to check the table's D call, TRBD2. TRBV12-2 has pseudogene status. The CDR3 is 19 residues long. Written as DNA, the CDR3 is TGTGCAAGTCGCTTAGAGCCCCATAACTGTACCTCGTACACAGATACGCAGTATTTT. Protein product: CASRLEPHNCTSYTDTQYF.

V usage is TRBV12-5 and J usage is TRBJ1-1; 8 bases agree with TRBD1. V trimming: 1 base; J trimming: 4 bases; junction bases outside the gene matches: 5. This CDR3 is 15 amino acids long. Germline CDR1 reads LGHNT; CDR2 reads FRNRAP. CDR3: CASGLGPDRGTEAFF. CDR3 nucleotides: TGTGCTAGTGGTTTGGGACCCGACAGGGGCACTGAAGCTTTCTTT. Based on the CDR3 plus reference TRBV12-5 and TRBJ1-1, the full variable domain is DARVTQTPRHKVTEMGQEVTMRCQPILGHNTVFWYRQTMMQGLELLAYFRNRAPLDDSGMPKDRFSAEMPDATLATLKIQPSEPRDSAVYFCASGLGPDRGTEAFFGQGTRLTVV.

The chain carries TRBV7-9 and TRBJ2-5; 12 nucleotides agree with TRBD2. The J call may be faulty, since TRBJ2-7 better matches the DNA end. Germline loops: CDR1 SEHNR, CDR2 FQNEAQ (reference sequence). The CDR3 runs 16 residues. The CDR3: CASSHSSSGGAHEQYF. The CDR3 coding sequence is TGTGCCAGCAGCCACTCCTCTAGCGGGGGGGCCCACGAGCAGTACTTC.

The CDR3 is CASSLSADYNEKLFF. CDR3 DNA: TGCGCCAGCAGCTTGTCGGCAGACTATAATGAAAAACTGTTTTTT. The chain links TRBV5-1 to TRBJ1-4; D not certain. This CDR3 is 15 amino acids long. CDR1 SGHRS and CDR2 YFSETQ come from the germline V gene. The V gene lost 1 base and the J gene lost 4 bases, with 11 bases spanning the gap.

The rearrangement uses TRBV18 and TRBJ2-3, with TRBD2 as a possible D gene (6 bases). Germline V gives CDR1 KGHSH, CDR2 LQKENI. The CDR3 spans 15 residues. V shed 2 bases and J shed 0 bases, with 9 bases lying between them. DNA of the CDR3: TGTGCCAGCTCACCAACCGCGGGAAGCACAGATACGCAGTATTTT. Translating it yields CASSPTAGSTDTQYF.

The chain has TRBV5-1 and TRBJ2-1; 7 nucleotides line up with TRBD1. Losses at the gene ends were 4 bases for V and 2 bases for J; bases not matched to a gene: 6. The CDR3 is 15 amino acids. Looked up from germline, CDR1 is SGHRS and CDR2 is YFSETQ. This CDR3 reads CASSQEGGAYNEQFF. CDR3 nucleotide sequence: TGCGCCAGCAGCCAGGAAGGGGGCGCCTACAATGAGCAGTTCTTC.

The chain joins TRBV5-1 to TRBJ2-7; 10 nucleotides match TRBD1. Germline CDR1 reads SGHRS; CDR2 reads YFSETQ. Germline trimming cut 4 bases from V and 5 bases from J; bases unmatched to any gene: 9. This CDR3 is 15 amino acids long. The CDR3: CASSPGTGESDEQYF. The CDR3 DNA reads TGCGCCAGCAGCCCGGGGACAGGGGAATCCGACGAGCAGTACTTC.

This chain links TRBV9 with TRBJ1-1; TRBD1 might be the D (5 bases). Between the trimmed V and J ends, which lost 2 bases and 1 base, there was a span of 12 bases. This CDR3 has 15 residues. Germline V CDR1 and CDR2: SGDLS, YYNGEE. CDR3 coding DNA: TGTGCCAGCAGCGTTTTCGACAGATCGAACACTGAAGCTTTCTTT. Encoded protein: CASSVFDRSNTEAFF.

This clone appeared once. This sequence joins TRBV2 and TRBJ2-2, with 11 bases matching TRBD2. The CDR3 runs 16 residues. Trimming at V came to 7 bases and at J to 6 bases, leaving 10 bases not matched to a gene. Per germline, CDR1 SNHLY and CDR2 FYNNEI. The CDR3 nucleotides read TGTGCCAGCACCGTAGGACTAGCGGGTACGGCCGGGGAGCTGTTTTTT. Translation: CASTVGLAGTAGELFF.

The rearrangement joins TRBV6-5 to TRBJ1-5; the match to TRBD1 covers 9 bases. CDR1 is MNHEY, CDR2 SVGAGI, per germline. With V trimmed by 6 bases and J by 5 bases, 8 bases remained unmatched. This CDR3 region has 15 residues. CDR3 sequence reads: CASSYRGQRHQPQHF. The CDR3 DNA sequence: TGTGCCAGCAGCTACAGGGGGCAAAGGCATCAGCCCCAGCATTTT.

The chain is built from TRBV6-6 and TRBJ2-3; TRBD2 matches at 8 bases. Germline-derived CDR1 and CDR2 are MNHNY and SVGAGI (reference sequence). The CDR3 has 15 amino acids. Trimming removed 5 bases from V and 2 bases from J; junction bases left unmatched: 6. The CDR3 DNA is TGTGCCAGCAGTAATGCGGGGGGCATCACAGATACGCAGTATTTT. Translated, it gives CASSNAGGITDTQYF.